Shown below are 11 T cell receptor beta chains from a single sample sequenced in a study of cytomegalovirus exposure and HLA in healthy donors. Vbeta (60) and Jbeta (13) primers were used in the PCR. Some clones are missing from TCRdb's copy, which holds only in-frame ones; the method was immunoSEQ multiplex PCR. The sample's table shows approximately 70,000 clones. Sequencing was carried out using PBMCs. All receptors come from a woman in her forties in good health and CMV-seropositive.

The chain carries TRBV5-6 and TRBJ2-7; TRBD1 matches at 7 bases. Unmatched junction bases numbered 9, after V lost 4 bases and J lost 2 bases. Germline V gene data show CDR1 as SGHDT and CDR2 as YYEEEE. The CDR3 contains 15 residues. DNA of the CDR3: TGTGCCAGCAGCCCCACCGGGACAGAAGCCTACGAGCAGTACTTC. Amino acid sequence: CASSPTGTEAYEQYF.

The chain is built from TRBV19 and TRBJ1-5; D is perhaps TRBD1 (5 bases). Trimming removed 4 bases from V and 0 bases from J, with 13 bases in between. This CDR3 has 16 amino acids. Per the germline V gene, CDR1 is LNHDA and CDR2 is SQIVND (reference sequence). Here the CDR3 reads CASSSFNQGSNQPQHF. The CDR3 DNA sequence: TGTGCCAGTAGTAGCTTTAACCAGGGTAGCAATCAGCCCCAGCATTTT.

The CDR3 DNA follows: TGTGCCAGCAGTTATACCGGACTAGCGGGGGGGGAGACCCAGTACTTC. Encoded protein: CASSYTGLAGGETQYF. The V gene is TRBV6-5, the J gene TRBJ2-5, with 15 positions matching TRBD2. CDR1 MNHEY and CDR2 SVGAGI come from the germline V gene. The junction had 4 bases not matched to a gene; V was cut back by 3 bases and J by 5 bases. The CDR3 runs to 16 residues.

The chain joins TRBV28 to TRBJ1-4, with 8 bases identical to TRBD1. Unmatched junction bases numbered 5, after V lost 4 bases and J lost 4 bases. The CDR3 covers 15 residues. CDR1 and CDR2 (germline): MDHEN, SYDVKM. CDR3 amino acids: CASSSQTGDNEKLFF. For the CDR3, the DNA is TGTGCCAGCAGTTCCCAGACAGGGGATAATGAAAAACTGTTTTTT.

The genes are TRBV30 and TRBJ1-1; D is perhaps TRBD1 (5 bases). Trimming shortened V by 0 bases and J by 3 bases, and 11 bases separated the two germline ends. CDR3 size: 14 residues. CDR1 and CDR2 from the germline V gene are GTSNPN and SVGIG (reference sequence). The CDR3 DNA reads as TGTGCCTGGAGTGTGGCAGGGTGGTACACTGAAGCTTTCTTT. This encodes CAWSVAGWYTEAFF.

The J gene is TRBJ1-4, the V gene TRBV4-3; D gene unclear. Trimming cost V 0 bases and J 3 bases, with 5 bases left between them. CDR3 size: 14 residues. Germline V gene data show CDR1 as LGHNA and CDR2 as YSLEER. CDR3 in amino acids: CASSQEPANEKLFF. CDR3 nucleotide sequence: TGCGCCAGCAGCCAAGAGCCAGCTAATGAAAAACTGTTTTTT.

The J gene is TRBJ1-2, the V gene TRBV6-5; tentatively, D is TRBD1 (5 bases). CDR1 MNHEY and CDR2 SVGAGI come from the germline V gene. V dropped 2 bases and J dropped 5 bases, with 18 bases sitting between them. The CDR3 runs 16 residues. This chain's CDR3 is CASSYGAGSGFYGYTF. The CDR3 DNA reads TGTGCCAGCAGTTACGGGGCCGGGAGCGGCTTTTATGGCTACACCTTC.

CDR3 residues: CSVRGGWGMNTEAFF. The DNA for the CDR3 is TGCAGCGTTCGGGGGGGTTGGGGGATGAACACTGAAGCTTTCTTT. The chain employs TRBV29-1 and TRBJ1-1; maybe TRBD1 (5 bases). V gave up 5 bases and J gave up 0 bases, with 16 bases separating them. The CDR3 sequence is 15 residues long. Germline V lookup: CDR1 SQVTM, CDR2 ANQGSEA.

This chain connects TRBV11-1 to TRBJ1-1, with a possible D match to TRBD1 (6 bases). V dropped 6 bases and J dropped 8 bases, with 13 bases sitting between them. Germline V lookup: CDR1 SGHAT, CDR2 FQDESV (reference sequence). The CDR3 extends over 12 amino acids. DNA of the CDR3: TGTGCCAGCAGTATAACAGGGAAAGAAGCTTTCTTT. Its protein product is CASSITGKEAFF.

This chain links TRBV27 with TRBJ1-1; 10 nucleotides line up with TRBD1. Germline CDR1 reads MNHEY; CDR2 reads SMNVEV (reference sequence). The V segment lost 7 bases and the J segment 1 base; nucleotides outside the gene matches: 12. There are 17 residues in the CDR3. The CDR3 loop is CASTFIGQGGKNTEAFF. The CDR3 nucleotides are TGTGCCAGCACCTTTATCGGACAGGGGGGAAAGAACACTGAAGCTTTCTTT.

This chain joins TRBV9 and TRBJ1-2, with a tentative D call TRBD1 (6 bases). The CDR3 is made up of 15 amino acids. V lost 0 bases and J 4 bases, leaving 13 bases between the germline ends. Germline V gene sequence: CDR1 SGDLS, CDR2 YYNGEE. CDR3 region: CASSVVGGMGYGYTF. Written as DNA, the CDR3 is TGTGCCAGCAGCGTAGTAGGGGGAATGGGCTATGGCTACACCTTC.